The 7 T cell receptor beta chains presented below share a single source sample, sequenced in a study of T-cell reconstitution after alpha-beta-depleted transplantation in children. A TCRbeta library incorporating unique molecular identifiers was prepared. TCRdb re-called the PCR reads through MiXCR, storing one row per CDR3 protein. This sample carries some 550,000 distinct CDR3 sequences, around 16% of them seen once, and the ten largest clones take 2.5% to 4%. The sequencing here drew on PBMCs from the stem cell graft donor, taken from the stem cell graft. Receptor source: a human donor who donated a stem cell graft to a child with acute lymphoblastic leukemia.

In nucleotides, the CDR3 is TGTGCCAGCAGCCCGCGACAGCCCACAGATACGCAGTATTTT. This gives the protein CASSPRQPTDTQYF. The chain couples TRBV7-2 to TRBJ2-3; possible D gene TRBD1, 5 bases. Looked up from germline, CDR1 is SGHTA and CDR2 is FQGNSA. The CDR3 has 14 amino acids. V was pared by 5 bases and J by 2 bases, with 11 bases between.

The sample holds a few counts of this clonotype. The chain employs TRBV7-9 and TRBJ2-7; no clear D. The CDR3 has 13 amino acids. CDR1 is SEHNR, CDR2 FQNEAQ, per germline (reference sequence). Trimming removed 1 base from V and 5 bases from J, with 9 bases in between. The CDR3 DNA is TGTGCCAGCAGCTTAGATGTGGGCCACGAGCAGTACTTC. Its translation is CASSLDVGHEQYF.

This clonotype occurred a few times. The chain combines TRBV7-7 with TRBJ2-5, with 8 bases fitting TRBD1. V trimming: 5 bases; J trimming: 5 bases; junction bases outside the gene matches: 7. The CDR3 is made up of 14 amino acids. Germline values: CDR1 SSHAT, CDR2 FNYEAQ (reference sequence). Written as DNA, the CDR3 is TGTGCCAGCAGCCCCAGGGGGCGCGGGGAGACCCAGTACTTC. This translates into CASSPRGRGETQYF.

This clonotype was counted ten times or more. The chain is built from TRBV5-5 and TRBJ2-2; D unresolved. The germline V gene has CDR1 SGHKS and CDR2 YYEKEE (reference sequence). The CDR3 runs to 16 residues. V lost 5 bases and J 0 bases, leaving 14 bases between the germline ends. The CDR3 here is CASSYRRRTNTGELFF. Written as DNA, the CDR3 is TGTGCCAGCAGTTACCGACGTAGAACGAACACCGGGGAGCTGTTTTTT.

The chain uses TRBV29-1 and TRBJ2-5; the D gene could be TRBD1 or TRBD2 (6 bases each). The CDR3 contains 15 residues. Germline CDR1 is SQVTM and CDR2 is ANQGSEA. Trimming removed 7 bases at V and 2 bases at J, with 20 bases between. In DNA, the CDR3 is TGCAGCGCGGGGGCGAGCATCACCCAACAAGAGACCCAGTACTTC. Protein product: CSAGASITQQETQYF.

The rearrangement joins TRBV5-1 to TRBJ2-7, with TRBD2 as a possible D gene (6 bases). This CDR3 comprises 13 residues. Trimming stripped 5 bases from V and 6 bases from J, with 15 bases between. CDR1 SGHRS and CDR2 YFSETQ come from the germline V gene. DNA for the CDR3: TGCGCCAGCAGTACCGACGCGGGGCGCGAGCAGTACTTC. Its protein is CASSTDAGREQYF.

This CDR3 is CASTPVAGGSYNEQFF. DNA of the CDR3: TGCGCCAGCACCCCCGTCGCGGGAGGGTCCTACAATGAGCAGTTCTTC. The genes are TRBV5-1 and TRBJ2-1; 9 positions match TRBD2. Trimming at V came to 6 bases and at J to 1 base, leaving 8 bases not matched to a gene. The CDR3 totals 16 residues. Looked up from germline, CDR1 is SGHRS and CDR2 is YFSETQ.